This T cell receptor (beta chain) was profiled in a study of post-analysis software for immune sequencing data. Whole-study context: Disease courses included relapsing-remitting, secondary progressive and progressive-relapsing multiple sclerosis. General study findings and limits: Patients showed TRBV5-6, TRBV5-1 and TRBV20-1 among five TRBV segments more frequent than in controls. Controls significantly exceeded multiple sclerosis patients in normalized Chao1 diversity.

Unique-molecular-identifier-tagged TCR beta cDNA libraries were used. From around 0.96 to 9.9 million T cells, 400,000 to 600,000 cDNA molecules were obtained. TCRdb reprocessed the PCR reads with MiXCR, giving one entry per CDR3 protein. Of some 160,000 distinct CDR3 sequences listed, approximately 35% are singletons. There are a few counts of this clonotype. No antigen is known for it. The CDR3 has 16 residues. CDR1 and CDR2 from the germline V gene are MNHEY and SMNVEV (reference sequence). V gave up 5 bases and J gave up 0 bases; unmatched junction bases: 7. This chain joins TRBV27 and TRBJ1-5, with 7 bases fitting TRBD1. This material consisted of blood, taken after autologous hematopoietic stem cell transplantation. The sequence was obtained from a girl between 10 and 17 years old with multiple sclerosis. CDR3 sequence reads: CASSTQTGVSNQPQHF. The CDR3 DNA reads TGTGCCAGCAGTACACAAACAGGGGTTAGCAATCAGCCCCAGCATTTT.